This T cell receptor beta chain derives from a study of graft-versus-host responses after intestinal transplantation. Study-wide context: The whole recipient group had anti-thymocyte globulin induction followed by tacrolimus and steroids for approximately three years. General study findings and limits: GvH clones appeared in recipient marrow, some first in ileum or blood.

The table came from immunoSEQ multiplex PCR; TCRdb's copy has only in-frame clones and leaves some out. Counted here are about 81,000 clones, roughly nine tenths occurring once; the ten biggest clones make up approximately 0.35%. In its sample, this clone was seen once. Antigen unknown. The germline CDR1 and CDR2 sequences are MDHEN and SYDVKM. This CDR3 region has 11 residues. Trimming left V 5 bases short and J 4 bases short, with 6 bases between. This specimen was unstimulated CD4+ T cells sorted from spleen or lymph node cells, taken before intestinal transplant. The receptor was isolated from a human donor who received an intestinal transplant. The chain carries TRBV28 and TRBJ2-7; D uncertain. The CDR3 reads CASSGLYEQYF. In DNA form, the CDR3 reads TGTGCCAGCAGTGGGCTATACGAGCAGTACTTC.